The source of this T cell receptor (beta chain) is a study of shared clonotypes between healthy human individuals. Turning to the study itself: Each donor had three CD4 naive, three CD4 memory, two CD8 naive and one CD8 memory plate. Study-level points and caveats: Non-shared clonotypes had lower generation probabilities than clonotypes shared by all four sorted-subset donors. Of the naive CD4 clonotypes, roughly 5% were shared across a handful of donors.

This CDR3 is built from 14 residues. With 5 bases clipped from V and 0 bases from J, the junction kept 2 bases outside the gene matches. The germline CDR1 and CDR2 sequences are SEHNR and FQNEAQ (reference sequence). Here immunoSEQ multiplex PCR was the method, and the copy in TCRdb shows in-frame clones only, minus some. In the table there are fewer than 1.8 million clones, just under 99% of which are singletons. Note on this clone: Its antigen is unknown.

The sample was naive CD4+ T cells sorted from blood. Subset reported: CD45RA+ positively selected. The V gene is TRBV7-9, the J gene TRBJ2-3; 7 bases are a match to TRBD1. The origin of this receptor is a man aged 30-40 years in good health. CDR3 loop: CASSVGQSTDTQYF. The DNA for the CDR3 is TGTGCCAGCAGCGTGGGACAGAGCACAGATACGCAGTATTTT.